These T cell receptor beta chains were read from a single sample in a study of cytomegalovirus exposure and HLA in healthy donors. TCRdb keeps only in-frame clones here, not all; method: immunoSEQ multiplex PCR. The repertoire holds approximately 170,000 clones, with about 80% as singletons. Material: PBMCs. The receptors were gathered from a young man in good health and CMV-seropositive. Each CDR3 is given without its conserved first and last residue. A D gene is named only where the DNA matches it firmly. Size tells how often a clone was seen (once, few, many) or the class of an expanded clone, and some rows leave it out.

NA	NA	TRBV2	TRBJ2-7	ASSDVTEQY
NA	NA	TRBV2	TRBJ2-5	ASSNRLVGGTQY
NA	NA	TRBV10-3	TRBJ2-7	AISESVTQY
NA	few	TRBV2	TRBJ2-3	ASNSAVSYTDTQY
NA	NA	TRBV4-2	TRBJ1-1	ASSQASAEAF
TRBD2	NA	TRBV6-6	TRBJ2-7	ASSPQGLALLKQY
TRBD1	NA	TRBV14	TRBJ1-4	ASSQVHGTGLNEKLF
NA	NA	TRBV5-1	TRBJ2-3	ASSFLLDTQY
TRBD2	NA	TRBV2	TRBJ2-1	ASRDTSGRLKWI
TRBD1	NA	TRBV27	TRBJ2-5	ASSLFRGETQY
NA	NA	TRBV5-1	TRBJ2-3	ASSFGGKADTQY
NA	NA	TRBV29-1	TRBJ2-7	SVVGRAYSEQY
NA	NA	TRBV14	TRBJ2-7	ASGPTGSRDEQY
TRBD1	NA	TRBV28	TRBJ2-6	ASSQRTGGGGANVLT
NA	NA	TRBV2	TRBJ1-5	ASSGENNQPQH
NA	NA	TRBV19	TRBJ2-2	ASSIVRGTGELF
TRBD2	few	TRBV15	TRBJ2-7	ATSRDKAGGRY
TRBD1	NA	TRBV12-5	TRBJ2-1	ASGSPSDRGPEQF
TRBD1	NA	TRBV28	TRBJ1-1	ASSLTRTGGNTEAF
TRBD2	NA	TRBV5-1	TRBJ2-1	ASYWTSGGYNEQF
TRBD1	NA	TRBV5-6	TRBJ2-7	ASSLYRGPIGEQY
TRBD1	NA	TRBV18	TRBJ1-1	ASSPLGQGATEAF
NA	NA	TRBV11-2	TRBJ2-7	ATGVSSYEQY
NA	NA	TRBV5-4	TRBJ2-1	ASSLGWGPNNEQF
NA	NA	TRBV28	TRBJ2-7	ASSLRAASYYEQY
NA	NA	TRBV19	TRBJ1-5	ASSLARGQPQH
NA	NA	TRBV27	TRBJ1-2	ASSWGGANYGYT
NA	NA	TRBV18	TRBJ1-5	ASSPQRGNQPQH
TRBD2	few	TRBV5-5	TRBJ2-7	ASSLGTSGVYEQY
NA	NA	TRBV27	TRBJ2-1	ASSSDWYNEQF
TRBD2	NA	TRBV5-1	TRBJ2-3	ASSLEGSGGATQY
NA	NA	TRBV27	TRBJ1-5	ASSFLGQHQPQH